These 14 T cell receptor beta chains originate from one sample sequenced in a study of control samples from healthy donors and cancer patients. Sequencing used immunoSEQ multiplex PCR; TCRdb keeps in-frame clones, though not all of them. The table records under 450,000 clones, over 75% of them present only once. The specimen sequenced was PBMCs. The receptors shown here come from a man between 35 and 55 years old with head and neck cancer.

The chain joins TRBV12-3 or TRBV12-4 to TRBJ1-6; D might be TRBD1 (5 bases). Trimming left V 8 bases short and J 8 bases short, with 13 bases between. This CDR3 comprises 13 residues. The CDR3 loop is CASRAPGYSPLHF. The CDR3 nucleotides read TGTGCCAGCCGCGCCCCAGGGTATTCACCCCTCCACTTT.

The V call is TRBV1, the J call TRBJ2-5; the tabulated D call, TRBD2, remains unverified against the DNA. TRBV1 is tagged as a pseudogene. This CDR3 has 17 amino acids. The CDR3 DNA follows: TGCACCAGCAGCCAAGAGAGTAGCGGGGAAATAGGACGGACCCAGTACTTC. Translated, it gives CTSSQESSGEIGRTQYF.

This chain joins TRBV30 and TRBJ1-6; D is ambiguous. The ends were cut back, 1 base at V and 9 bases at J, with 16 bases in the middle. CDR1 and CDR2 (germline): GTSNPN, SVGIG (reference sequence). The CDR3 consists of 15 residues. The CDR3 sequence is CAWSDPSGLRSPLHF. The CDR3 region has the DNA TGTGCCTGGAGTGACCCCTCGGGTCTTCGTTCACCCCTCCACTTT.

CDR3 sequence reads: CASSYSGRGGYEQYF. In nucleotides, the CDR3 is TGTGCCAGCAGTTACTCGGGACGAGGGGGCTACGAGCAGTACTTC. This rearrangement joins TRBV6-5 to TRBJ2-7; possible D gene TRBD1, 6 bases. Germline CDR1 reads MNHEY; CDR2 reads SVGAGI. V was pared by 0 bases and J by 3 bases, with 12 bases between. The CDR3 runs 15 residues.

This clone was seen a handful of times. This sequence joins TRBV24-1 and TRBJ2-3; 8 bases fit TRBD2. The CDR3 is made up of 17 amino acids. The junction had 17 bases not matched to a gene; V was cut back by 7 bases and J by 6 bases. CDR1 and CDR2 (germline): KGHDR, SFDVKD. The CDR3, as DNA: TGTGCCACCAGGGGCGTAGGAGCGGGGGCCGCAGGGGATACGCAGTATTTT. Amino acid sequence: CATRGVGAGAAGDTQYF.

This chain connects TRBV5-1 to TRBJ2-1; TRBD2 aligns across 10 bases. V lost 4 bases to trimming and J lost 9 bases; unmatched junction nucleotides: 13. From germline, CDR1 is SGHRS and CDR2 YFSETQ. CDR3 length: 16 amino acids. The chain's CDR3 is CASSHQREGKRGEQFF. The CDR3 region has the DNA TGCGCCAGCAGCCACCAGCGGGAGGGGAAGCGGGGTGAGCAGTTCTTC. Complete variable domain (other parts from reference TRBV5-1 and TRBJ2-1): KAGVTQTPRYLIKTRGQQVTLSCSPISGHRSVSWYQQTPGQGLQFLFEYFSETQRNKGNFPGRFSGRQFSNSRSEMNVSTLELGDSALYLCASSHQREGKRGEQFFGPGTRLTVL.

The chain uses TRBV19 and TRBJ1-1, with D uncertain. The germline gives CDR1 LNHDA, CDR2 SQIVND (reference sequence). This CDR3 has 15 residues. The V gene lost 6 bases and the J gene lost 0 bases, with 14 bases spanning the gap. The CDR3 sequence: CASRESGQVNTEAFF. The DNA of the CDR3 is TGTGCCAGTAGGGAATCCGGGCAGGTGAACACTGAAGCTTTCTTT.

The chain has TRBV5-4 and TRBJ1-2; no clear D. V was pared by 3 bases and J by 2 bases, with 17 bases between. The V gene's germline CDR1 is SGHNT and CDR2 YYREEE (reference sequence). The CDR3 has 16 residues. Here the CDR3 reads CASSSPFFRGNYGYTF. The DNA of the CDR3 is TGTGCCAGCAGCTCACCGTTCTTTCGAGGGAACTATGGCTACACCTTC.

The chain links TRBV5-6 to TRBJ2-6, with D possibly being TRBD1 (6 bases). Per germline, CDR1 SGHDT and CDR2 YYEEEE. This CDR3 has 16 residues. V was trimmed by 7 bases and J by 0 bases, leaving 14 bases between them. The CDR3 here is CASSQGFSSGANVLTF. In DNA, the CDR3 is TGTGCCAGCTCACAGGGATTCAGCTCTGGGGCCAACGTCCTGACTTTC.

The CDR3 DNA sequence: TGTGCCAGCAGTCGGTTAAACCAAGAGACCCAGTACTTC. Protein: CASSRLNQETQYF. The chain links TRBV12-3 or TRBV12-4 to TRBJ2-5; D is ambiguous. V was pared by 5 bases and J by 0 bases, with 7 bases between. The CDR3 has 13 residues.

The rearrangement links TRBV29-1 to TRBJ1-4; D remains ambiguous. The V end was cut by 4 bases, the J end by 5 bases, with 8 bases between. Germline CDR1 reads SQVTM; CDR2 reads ANQGSEA. There are 12 residues in the CDR3. This chain's CDR3 is CSVAQSNEKLFF. The CDR3 coding sequence is TGCAGCGTTGCACAGAGCAATGAAAAACTGTTTTTT.

The chain combines TRBV28 with TRBJ1-5; 10 bases are shared with TRBD1. With 10 bases clipped from V and 6 bases from J, the junction kept 6 bases outside the gene matches. The CDR3 is made up of 13 amino acids. The germline gives CDR1 MDHEN, CDR2 SYDVKM. DNA of the CDR3: TGTGCCACTTGGGACAGGGGAATTCAGCCCCAGCATTTT. This translates into CATWDRGIQPQHF.

The rearrangement joins TRBV19 to TRBJ2-2; D gene uncertain. The CDR3 totals 15 residues. Trimming stripped 5 bases from V and 3 bases from J, with 13 bases between. The germline CDR1 and CDR2 sequences are LNHDA and SQIVND (reference sequence). CDR3 residues: CASSVTRSYTGELFF. In DNA, the CDR3 is TGTGCCAGTAGTGTAACCCGCAGCTACACCGGGGAGCTGTTTTTT.

The rearrangement joins TRBV30 to TRBJ2-4; D not resolved. The germline V gene encodes CDR1 GTSNPN and CDR2 SVGIG (reference sequence). V was trimmed by 2 bases and J by 4 bases, leaving 9 bases between them. CDR3 length: 13 residues. CDR3 region: CAWSPTAKNIQYF. The CDR3 nucleotides are TGTGCCTGGAGTCCCACAGCTAAAAACATTCAGTACTTC.